The next 18 T cell receptor beta chains were all read from a single sample in a study of cytomegalovirus exposure and HLA in healthy donors. 13 Jbeta primers and 60 Vbeta primers were used for the PCR. Sequenced by immunoSEQ multiplex PCR; TCRdb stores in-frame clones only, minus some. The table has approximately 150,000 clones, just over 75% seen once. The specimen was PBMCs. All receptors come from a woman in her 30s in good health and CMV-seropositive.

The chain has TRBV6-5 and TRBJ2-3, with D tentatively TRBD2 (6 bases). V was trimmed by 4 bases and J by 2 bases, leaving 13 bases between them. The CDR3 is 15 residues long. Germline CDR1 reads MNHEY; CDR2 reads SVGAGI. Here the CDR3 reads CASSSPGAPTDTQYF. The CDR3, as DNA: TGTGCCAGCAGTTCTCCGGGAGCCCCCACAGATACGCAGTATTTT.

The CDR3 DNA sequence: TGTGCCAGCATCTTACAGGGGATTTCCTACGAGCAGTACTTC. Its translation is CASILQGISYEQYF. This chain joins TRBV2 and TRBJ2-7; TRBD1 matches at 7 bases. This CDR3 region has 14 residues. In germline, CDR1 is SNHLY, CDR2 FYNNEI. V gave up 7 bases and J gave up 1 base; unmatched junction bases: 7.

The chain links TRBV28 to TRBJ2-7; D is possibly TRBD2 (5 bases). Germline V gene lookup returns CDR1 MDHEN and CDR2 SYDVKM. CDR3 length: 12 residues. Trimming pared 11 bases from V and 3 bases from J, leaving 14 bases between. The CDR3 DNA reads as TGTGCCGGCACGGGATTAGGCTACGAGCAGTACTTC. Translated, it gives CAGTGLGYEQYF.

The rearrangement links TRBV6-5 to TRBJ1-1; D is uncertain. The CDR3 is made up of 15 amino acids. The V end lost 0 bases, the J end lost 1 base, and 9 bases lay between the germline ends. Germline V gives CDR1 MNHEY, CDR2 SVGAGI. This chain's CDR3 is CASSYSRRTNTEAFF. The CDR3 nucleotides are TGTGCCAGCAGTTACTCGAGGCGTACGAACACTGAAGCTTTCTTT.

In this sample, this clone turned up once. J is TRBJ2-7 and V is TRBV5-1; 8 nucleotides align to TRBD1. The germline gives CDR1 SGHRS, CDR2 YFSETQ. The V gene end was trimmed by 0 bases and the J gene end by 2 bases; junction bases not matched to a gene: 1. The CDR3 is 14 residues long. The chain's CDR3 is CASSLVQGAYEQYF. In DNA form, the CDR3 reads TGCGCCAGCAGCTTGGTACAGGGGGCCTACGAGCAGTACTTC.

The chain joins TRBV9 to TRBJ2-1, with TRBD1 matching over 7 bases. The CDR3 has 14 amino acids. J gave up 7 bases and V 5 bases, and 9 bases lay outside the gene matches. CDR1 is SGDLS, CDR2 YYNGEE, per germline. CDR3 sequence: CASRTGTEVNEQFF. CDR3 DNA sequence: TGTGCCAGCAGGACCGGGACAGAAGTAAATGAGCAGTTCTTC. The variable domain in full, completed from reference TRBV9 and TRBJ2-1, reads DSGVTQTPKHLITATGQRVTLRCSPRSGDLSVYWYQQSLDQGLQFLIQYYNGEERAKGNILERFSAQQFPDLHSELNLSSLELGDSALYFCASRTGTEVNEQFFGPGTRLTVL.

The chain combines TRBV6-5 with TRBJ2-1, with 8 nucleotides matching TRBD1. The CDR3 is 15 residues long. Germline CDR1 reads MNHEY; CDR2 reads SVGAGI. The J segment lost 9 bases and the V segment lost 5 bases, leaving 12 bases of the junction unmatched. CDR3 nucleotide sequence: TGTGCCAGCAGTACTTATCGGGACAGGAAGATTGAGCAGTTCTTC. Translated: CASSTYRDRKIEQFF.

This chain links TRBV10-3 with TRBJ2-3; TRBD2 is a possible D gene (6 bases). CDR1 is ENHRY, CDR2 SYGVKD, per germline. The CDR3 is 14 amino acids. Trimming pared 8 bases from V and 0 bases from J, leaving 12 bases between. The CDR3 sequence is CAIHPGTSTDTQYF. CDR3 coding DNA: TGTGCCATCCACCCCGGGACTAGCACAGATACGCAGTATTTT.

V and J are TRBV28 and TRBJ2-3; D gene uncertain. The V end lost 7 bases, the J end lost 0 bases, and 11 bases lay between the germline ends. This CDR3 region has 14 residues. CDR1 and CDR2 (germline): MDHEN, SYDVKM. CDR3 residues: CASNGGVSTDTQYF. Written as DNA, the CDR3 is TGTGCCAGCAACGGCGGAGTTAGCACAGATACGCAGTATTTT.

CDR3 sequence: CASSQNQGDTEAFF. The CDR3 nucleotides read TGCGCCAGCAGCCAGAATCAGGGTGACACTGAAGCTTTCTTT. The J gene is TRBJ1-1, the V gene TRBV4-1; possibly TRBD1 for D (5 bases). The CDR3 is 14 residues long. The V gene lost 3 bases and the J gene lost 3 bases, with 11 bases spanning the gap. CDR1 is MGHRA and CDR2 is YSYEKL in the germline V gene.

The chain combines TRBV9 with TRBJ2-2; D gene ambiguous. The V end lost 0 bases, the J end lost 0 bases, and 3 bases lay between the germline ends. Germline loops: CDR1 SGDLS, CDR2 YYNGEE. This CDR3 is 14 amino acids long. This CDR3 is CASSVAANTGELFF. As DNA, the CDR3 is TGTGCCAGCAGCGTAGCGGCGAACACCGGGGAGCTGTTTTTT.

This chain connects TRBV5-6 to TRBJ1-3; D might be TRBD1 (6 bases). The CDR3 has 15 residues. V was pared by 1 base and J by 0 bases, with 8 bases between. Germline-derived CDR1 and CDR2 are SGHDT and YYEEEE. CDR3: CASSLRGSSGNTIYF. CDR3 DNA sequence: TGTGCCAGCAGCTTGAGGGGGAGCTCTGGAAACACCATATATTTT.

This chain uses TRBV5-8 with TRBJ2-7; D not resolved. Germline V gene data show CDR1 as SGHTS and CDR2 as YDEGEE. V was clipped by 0 bases and J by 4 bases, with 17 bases between them. The CDR3 consists of 16 residues. CDR3 DNA: TGTGCCAGCAGCTTGGATTCCACCCGGTTTTTGTACGAGCAGTACTTC. It codes for CASSLDSTRFLYEQYF. The entire variable domain, with the rest obtained from reference TRBV5-8 and TRBJ2-7, is as follows: EAGVTQSPTHLIKTRGQQATLRCSPISGHTSVYWYQQALGLGLQFLLWYDEGEERNRGNFPPRFSGRQFPNYSSELNVNALELEDSALYLCASSLDSTRFLYEQYFGPGTRLTVT.

The CDR3 bases are TGTGCCAGCAGCTTAGGGTCAGGGGGAAACACTGAAGCTTTCTTT. Amino acid sequence: CASSLGSGGNTEAFF. V is TRBV7-9 and J is TRBJ1-1; 7 bases line up with TRBD1. This CDR3 is 15 amino acids long. Trimming cost V 1 base and J 2 bases; bases outside gene matches: 4. Germline CDR1 SEHNR, CDR2 FQNEAQ (reference sequence).

This chain joins TRBV7-9 and TRBJ2-5; tentative D call: TRBD2 (5 bases). V was shortened by 0 bases and J by 2 bases, with 10 bases between the two germline ends. The CDR3 is 15 amino acids. Germline CDR1 SEHNR, CDR2 FQNEAQ (reference sequence). DNA of the CDR3: TGTGCCAGCAGCTTAGCGGGAGCTGGTCAAGAGACCCAGTACTTC. Encoded protein: CASSLAGAGQETQYF.

The chain joins TRBV6-4 to TRBJ1-3; perhaps TRBD1 as D (6 bases). The CDR3 contains 16 residues. Germline V gene sequence: CDR1 MRHNA, CDR2 SNTAGT. The germline V and J ends were trimmed by 6 bases and 3 bases, with 18 bases remaining between them. CDR3: CASRQGRKRGGNTIYF. The DNA of the CDR3 is TGTGCCAGCAGGCAGGGGCGGAAAAGGGGTGGAAACACCATATATTTT.

The chain employs TRBV2 and TRBJ2-2; 15 bases are shared with TRBD2. The CDR3 sequence is 16 residues long. Per the germline V gene, CDR1 is SNHLY and CDR2 is FYNNEI. J gave up 5 bases and V 5 bases, and 3 bases lay outside the gene matches. CDR3 in DNA: TGTGCCAGCAGTCCCGGACTAGCGGGAGGGACCGGGGAGCTGTTTTTT. This encodes CASSPGLAGGTGELFF.

This clone was detected only once. The chain employs TRBV11-3 and TRBJ2-5; 10 positions agree with TRBD1. Germline V gene data show CDR1 as SGHNT and CDR2 as YENEEA. The CDR3 consists of 15 residues. V was clipped by 4 bases and J by 5 bases; unmatched bases: 7. The CDR3 DNA reads TGTGCCAGCAGCTATGGACAGGGGGGAGGTGAGACCCAGTACTTC. It codes for CASSYGQGGGETQYF.